These 22 T cell receptor beta chains were all obtained from the same sample, sequenced in a study of blood T cell repertoires in COVID-19. TCRdb's copy holds only in-frame clones and misses some; the assay was immunoSEQ multiplex PCR. The top ten hold about 9.8% of the sample, which has 65,000 to 75,000 clones, roughly four fifths seen once. Source material: peripheral blood. The receptor set was obtained from an elderly woman with acute or convalescent COVID-19.

V gene TRBV12-3 or TRBV12-4 combines with J gene TRBJ1-4, with TRBD1 as a possible D gene (6 bases). Trimming pared 6 bases from V and 6 bases from J, leaving 8 bases between. The CDR3 has 12 amino acids. CDR3 protein: CASSTGYEKLFF. The CDR3 nucleotides are TGTGCCAGCAGCACAGGGTATGAAAAACTGTTTTTT.

V gene TRBV10-2 combines with J gene TRBJ2-3, with 11 bases identical to TRBD2. Germline V gene lookup returns CDR1 WSHSY and CDR2 SAAADI. This CDR3 spans 15 amino acids. V gave up 6 bases and J gave up 3 bases; unmatched junction bases: 5. CDR3 sequence: CASREGTSGTDTQYF. DNA for the CDR3: TGCGCCAGCAGGGAGGGGACTAGCGGAACAGATACGCAGTATTTT.

V is TRBV6-5 and J is TRBJ1-5; TRBD1 might be the D (6 bases). Germline V CDR1 and CDR2: MNHEY, SVGAGI. This CDR3 has 14 residues. V was pared by 10 bases and J by 1 base, with 14 bases between. The CDR3 DNA is TGTGCCACCGAAACAGGGACGAGCAATCAGCCCCAGCATTTT. This translates into CATETGTSNQPQHF.

This clone came up a few times. This chain links TRBV6-5 with TRBJ1-4; 9 bases line up with TRBD1. Germline V gene data show CDR1 as MNHEY and CDR2 as SVGAGI. J gave up 2 bases and V 9 bases, and 7 bases lay outside the gene matches. The CDR3 totals 15 residues. The CDR3 reads CASGDRARTNEKLFF. CDR3 sequence (DNA): TGTGCCAGTGGGGACAGGGCGAGGACTAATGAAAAACTGTTTTTT.

V and J are TRBV9 and TRBJ2-7; perhaps TRBD2 as D (6 bases). V lost 4 bases to trimming and J lost 6 bases, with 11 bases between them. The CDR3 spans 12 residues. CDR1 and CDR2 (germline): SGDLS, YYNGEE. CDR3 protein: CASSQAGREQYF. The CDR3 DNA is TGTGCCAGCAGCCAGGCGGGGCGCGAGCAGTACTTC.

The chain couples TRBV4-1 to TRBJ1-4; D remains ambiguous. There are 15 residues in the CDR3. Trimming took 4 bases from V and 0 from J, leaving 9 bases between them. The germline V gene has CDR1 MGHRA and CDR2 YSYEKL. The CDR3 here is CASSPAGATNEKLFF. Written as DNA, the CDR3 is TGCGCCAGCAGCCCAGCGGGTGCAACTAATGAAAAACTGTTTTTT.

The V call is TRBV19, the J call TRBJ2-7; D may be TRBD2 (6 bases). Germline V gene data show CDR1 as LNHDA and CDR2 as SQIVND (reference sequence). V lost 0 bases and J lost 3, with 12 bases in between. The CDR3 has 15 amino acids. The CDR3: CASSIDLSTSYEQYF. The CDR3 region has the DNA TGTGCCAGTAGTATAGATCTCTCGACTAGCTACGAGCAGTACTTC.

DNA for the CDR3: TGCGCCAGCAGCTTGTCCTGGGTACAGGGAAGTCCGAGCACTGAAGCTTTCTTT. Protein product: CASSLSWVQGSPSTEAFF. The chain uses TRBV5-1 and TRBJ1-1, with D tentatively TRBD1 (6 bases). Germline V gives CDR1 SGHRS, CDR2 YFSETQ. V lost 1 base and J lost 4, with 23 bases in between. This CDR3 has 18 residues.

As regards this clone: Additional DNA sequences in this sample encode the identical CDR3. The chain uses TRBV5-4 and TRBJ2-7, with TRBD2 identical over 7 bases. Germline CDR1 SGHNT, CDR2 YYREEE (reference sequence). J was trimmed by 3 bases and V by 0 bases; bases with no gene match: 3. The CDR3 length is 14 residues. CDR3 sequence (DNA): TGTGCCAGCAGCTTGGGGGGGGGAATCTACGAGCAGTACTTC. This encodes CASSLGGGIYEQYF. The variable domain in full, with the rest retrieved from reference TRBV5-4 and TRBJ2-7, is ETGVTQSPTHLIKTRGQQVTLRCSSQSGHNTVSWYQQALGQGPQFIFQYYREEENGRGNFPPRFSGLQFPNYSSELNVNALELDDSALYLCASSLGGGIYEQYFGPGTRLTVT.

This chain joins TRBV7-2 and TRBJ2-5, with D perhaps matching TRBD1 (6 bases). The V and J ends lost 5 bases and 2 bases respectively, with 12 bases between them. The germline V gene has CDR1 SGHTA and CDR2 FQGNSA. This CDR3 comprises 14 residues. CDR3 coding DNA: TGTGCCAGCAGCCTACACAGGGTTCAAGAGACCCAGTACTTC. The encoded protein is CASSLHRVQETQYF.

The chain is built from TRBV11-2 and TRBJ1-4; TRBD1 aligns across 8 bases. Germline CDR1 is SGHAT and CDR2 is FQNNGV. The CDR3 is made up of 16 amino acids. The V segment lost 5 bases and the J segment 4 bases; nucleotides outside the gene matches: 9. CDR3 nucleotides: TGTGCCAGCAGCAAAGCAGGGGGCGGGATTAATGAAAAACTGTTTTTT. Protein: CASSKAGGGINEKLFF.

This chain uses TRBV4-1 with TRBJ2-1; 12 bases agree with TRBD2. J was trimmed by 5 bases and V by 0 bases; bases with no gene match: 2. Per the germline V gene, CDR1 is MGHRA and CDR2 is YSYEKL. The CDR3 extends over 16 amino acids. The CDR3 bases are TGCGCCAGCAGCCAAGACCCTAGCGGGGGGGACAATGAGCAGTTCTTC. Translated: CASSQDPSGGDNEQFF.

The rearrangement links TRBV19 to TRBJ2-7; TRBD1 agrees at 8 bases. Germline V lookup: CDR1 LNHDA, CDR2 SQIVND (reference sequence). Trimming cost V 5 bases and J 3 bases; bases outside gene matches: 6. The length of the CDR3 is 14 residues. The CDR3 region is CASSPGQEDYEQYF. CDR3 sequence (DNA): TGTGCCAGTAGTCCGGGACAGGAAGACTACGAGCAGTACTTC.

As DNA, the CDR3 is TGTGCCAGCAGTGAAGAACGCGGGGGGGCCAACGTCCTGACTTTC. Protein: CASSEERGGANVLTF. This rearrangement joins TRBV25-1 to TRBJ2-6, with D possibly being TRBD2 (5 bases). The V gene lost 2 bases and the J gene lost 4 bases, with 9 bases spanning the gap. This CDR3 is 15 amino acids long. Germline V gene sequence: CDR1 MGHDK, CDR2 SYGVNS.

The chain couples TRBV6-5 to TRBJ1-5; 11 bases are shared with TRBD1. The CDR3 loop spans 15 amino acids. V lost 6 bases, J lost 5 bases, and 6 bases stayed unmatched. Germline CDR1 MNHEY, CDR2 SVGAGI. The CDR3 loop reads CASSRGTGGDQPQHF. In nucleotides, the CDR3 is TGTGCCAGCAGCCGAGGGACAGGGGGGGATCAGCCCCAGCATTTT.

The chain has TRBV6-4 and TRBJ2-3; a weak D match, TRBD2 (5 bases). Germline V gene data show CDR1 as MRHNA and CDR2 as SNTAGT. V was shortened by 2 bases and J by 3 bases, with 12 bases between the two germline ends. The CDR3 contains 15 residues. CDR3 DNA: TGTGCCAGCAGTGACGCGGGTGAGACGACAGATACGCAGTATTTT. Amino acids: CASSDAGETTDTQYF.

The V call is TRBV30, the J call TRBJ1-1; D is unresolved. CDR3 length equals 14 residues. Per the germline V gene, CDR1 is GTSNPN and CDR2 is SVGIG (reference sequence). V was clipped by 5 bases and J by 2 bases, with 15 bases between them. CDR3 DNA: TGTGCCTGGTCTGTAATACTAGGAAACACTGAAGCTTTCTTT. It translates to CAWSVILGNTEAFF.

This clone was seen only once. The V gene is TRBV30, the J gene TRBJ2-3, with 10 nucleotides matching TRBD2. V shed 0 bases and J 4 bases; nucleotides not matched to a gene: 7. Germline lookup yields CDR1 GTSNPN and CDR2 SVGIG (reference sequence). The CDR3 extends over 16 amino acids. CDR3 residues: CAWSVISGGAADTQYF. CDR3 bases: TGTGCCTGGAGTGTTATAAGCGGGGGGGCGGCAGATACGCAGTATTTT.

The sample holds one count of this clone. The chain combines TRBV6-2 or TRBV6-3 with TRBJ2-3; a weak D match, TRBD2 (6 bases). Germline CDR1 and CDR2: MNHEY and SVGEGT. The CDR3 extends over 12 amino acids. V lost 2 bases, J lost 9 bases, and 9 bases lay in between. CDR3: CASSYGLATQYF. Here the CDR3 DNA reads TGTGCCAGCAGTTACGGGCTAGCGACGCAGTATTTT.

J is TRBJ2-1 and V is TRBV10-3; D is possibly TRBD2 (6 bases). Trimming removed 2 bases from V and 4 bases from J, with 12 bases in between. CDR3 length: 15 residues. The V gene's germline CDR1 is ENHRY and CDR2 SYGVKD. The DNA of the CDR3 is TGTGCCATCAGTGAGCGGGGGACCCTATACAATGAGCAGTTCTTC. Translated, it gives CAISERGTLYNEQFF.

This chain joins TRBV28 and TRBJ2-7; no definite D call. Germline V lookup: CDR1 MDHEN, CDR2 SYDVKM. Trimming pared 5 bases from V and 0 bases from J, leaving 11 bases between. The length of the CDR3 is 14 residues. Written as DNA, the CDR3 is TGTGCCAGCAGTGTACCGGGTCGCTCCTACGAGCAGTACTTC. Residues: CASSVPGRSYEQYF.

This chain uses TRBV6-4 with TRBJ1-1, with a tentative D call TRBD1 (6 bases). V lost 5 bases and J 0 bases, leaving 10 bases between the germline ends. Germline CDR1 and CDR2: MRHNA and SNTAGT. The CDR3 consists of 14 residues. The chain's CDR3 is CASSSRTVNTEAFF. The DNA of the CDR3 is TGTGCCAGCAGTAGTCGGACAGTGAACACTGAAGCTTTCTTT.